These 15 T cell receptor beta chains share one sample of origin, sequenced in a study of CD8+CD57+ T cells in acquired aplastic anemia. Sequencing involved patients with CD8+CD57+ cell expansion previously shown by flow cytometry. The study profiled TCR beta VDJ and CDR3 using genomic DNA as template. TCRdb re-derived calls from the reads in MiXCR, one entry per CDR3 protein. This sample carries roughly 180,000 distinct CDR3 sequences, 63% of them seen once, and the ten largest clones take about 39%. Sequences were obtained from sorted CD4+, CD8+, or CD8+CD57+ T cells (not recorded which) from PBMCs. These receptors came from a human donor with aplastic anemia.

This sequence joins TRBV24-1 and TRBJ2-1; D is ambiguous. Trimming removed 2 bases from V and 0 bases from J, with 13 bases in between. Germline CDR1 is KGHDR and CDR2 is SFDVKD. This CDR3 spans 17 amino acids. CDR3 in DNA: TGTGCCACCAGTGATTCGAGGTTCATGAGCTCCTACAATGAGCAGTTCTTC. Its protein product is CATSDSRFMSSYNEQFF.

The chain combines TRBV12-3 or TRBV12-4 with TRBJ1-6, with D possibly being TRBD1 (6 bases). V was shortened by 8 bases and J by 7 bases, with 18 bases between the two germline ends. The CDR3 is 15 amino acids. CDR3: CASSPSGQLNSPLHF. The DNA of the CDR3 is TGTGCCAGCTCACCATCGGGACAACTAAATTCACCCCTCCACTTT.

This chain joins TRBV25-1 and TRBJ1-6, with 10 nucleotides matching TRBD1. This CDR3 comprises 18 residues. Looked up from germline, CDR1 is MGHDK and CDR2 is SYGVNS. The V segment lost 5 bases and the J segment 7 bases; nucleotides outside the gene matches: 14. Written as DNA, the CDR3 is TGTGCCAGCAGTCGATTTGGAGTAGGGACAGGGGTAAATTCACCCCTCCACTTT. Its translation is CASSRFGVGTGVNSPLHF.

The chain couples TRBV11-2 to TRBJ2-7; a weak D match, TRBD1 (6 bases). Trimming cost V 4 bases and J 10 bases, with 26 bases left between them. The germline V gene encodes CDR1 SGHAT and CDR2 FQNNGV. This CDR3 region has 16 residues. CDR3 amino acids: CASSSGSRGWGEVQYF. The CDR3 DNA reads TGTGCCAGCAGCTCCGGCTCTAGGGGGTGGGGAGAGGTCCAGTACTTC. The variable domain in full, with the rest retrieved from reference TRBV11-2 and TRBJ2-7, is EAGVAQSPRYKIIEKRQSVAFWCNPISGHATLYWYQQILGQGPKLLIQFQNNGVVDDSQLPKDRFSAERLKGVDSTLKIQPAKLEDSAVYLCASSSGSRGWGEVQYFGPGTRLTVT.

This rearrangement joins TRBV2 to TRBJ2-5, with no clear D. V lost 4 bases and J lost 5, with 14 bases in between. The CDR3 sequence is 14 residues long. Germline V CDR1 and CDR2: SNHLY, FYNNEI. The CDR3 bases are TGTGCCAGCAGTGCGGGCCGTCCCGGGGAGACCCAGTACTTC. This encodes CASSAGRPGETQYF.

This clonotype appeared many times. The CDR3 sequence is CASSYRDRTTDTQYF. The CDR3 DNA sequence: TGCGCCAGCAGCTACCGGGACCGAACCACAGATACGCAGTATTTT. The chain employs TRBV5-1 and TRBJ2-3; D possibly matches TRBD1 or TRBD2 (5 bases each). The CDR3 has 15 amino acids. With 3 bases removed from V and 2 bases from J, the gap between germline ends came to 13 bases. Germline-derived CDR1 and CDR2 are SGHRS and YFSETQ.

Regarding this clonotype: The germline gene is not matched at one end of the junction; a read error may be the cause. For the CDR3, the DNA is TGTGCCAGCAGCTTGTTGGGGCTCATGAACACTAAAGCTTTCTTT. Its translation is CASSLLGLMNTKAFF. The rearrangement uses TRBV7-3 and TRBJ1-1; possibly TRBD1 for D (5 bases). Germline values: CDR1 SGHTA, CDR2 FQGTGA. The CDR3 extends over 15 amino acids.

The rearrangement joins TRBV11-2 to TRBJ1-1; D might be TRBD1 (5 bases). Germline values: CDR1 SGHAT, CDR2 FQNNGV. V was clipped by 6 bases and J by 5 bases, with 13 bases between them. CDR3 length: 13 residues. The DNA of the CDR3 is TGTGCCAGCAGAGGGATAGGGGTGACTGAAGCTTTCTTT. Amino acids: CASRGIGVTEAFF. The entire variable domain, with the rest obtained from reference TRBV11-2 and TRBJ1-1, is as follows: EAGVAQSPRYKIIEKRQSVAFWCNPISGHATLYWYQQILGQGPKLLIQFQNNGVVDDSQLPKDRFSAERLKGVDSTLKIQPAKLEDSAVYLCASRGIGVTEAFFGQGTRLTVV.

This chain uses TRBV7-2 with TRBJ1-3; 9 positions match TRBD1. The length of the CDR3 is 16 residues. V trimming: 5 bases; J trimming: 0 bases; junction bases outside the gene matches: 5. Germline values: CDR1 SGHTA, CDR2 FQGNSA. The CDR3 DNA is TGTGCCAGCAGCCCAGGGACAGGGACCTCTGGAAACACCATATATTTT. This codes for CASSPGTGTSGNTIYF.

The chain carries TRBV5-5 and TRBJ2-3; D remains ambiguous. The CDR3 has 14 residues. The germline V gene encodes CDR1 SGHKS and CDR2 YYEKEE (reference sequence). Trimming left V 4 bases short and J 3 bases short, with 12 bases between. The chain's CDR3 is CASSRGMWTDTQYF. CDR3 in DNA: TGTGCCAGCAGCCGTGGGATGTGGACAGATACGCAGTATTTT.

The rearrangement links TRBV14 to TRBJ2-7; possibly TRBD1 or TRBD2 for D (5 bases each). The CDR3 consists of 14 residues. The ends were cut back, 4 bases at V and 3 bases at J, with 13 bases in the middle. The germline CDR1 and CDR2 sequences are SGHDN and FVKESK. CDR3 coding DNA: TGTGCCAGCAGCCGAGGGACGGAGTTCTACGAGCAGTACTTC. This encodes CASSRGTEFYEQYF.

The rearrangement joins TRBV5-6 to TRBJ1-2, with 7 bases that match TRBD1. V lost 0 bases, J lost 7 bases, and 12 bases stayed unmatched. CDR1 and CDR2 (germline): SGHDT, YYEEEE. The CDR3 length is 16 residues. The CDR3 loop reads CASSLDPSGRGTGYTF. The CDR3 DNA is TGTGCCAGCAGCTTGGATCCTTCAGGCAGGGGGACTGGCTACACCTTC. Drawing the rest from reference TRBV5-6 and TRBJ1-2, the complete variable domain is DAGVTQSPTHLIKTRGQQVTLRCSPKSGHDTVSWYQQALGQGPQFIFQYYEEEERQRGNFPDRFSGHQFPNYSSELNVNALLLGDSALYLCASSLDPSGRGTGYTFGSGTRLTVV.

Notes on this clonotype: A much bigger clone sits one base away, suggesting this may be a read error. This chain joins TRBV20-1 and TRBJ2-7, with D unresolved. V was pared by 5 bases and J by 4 bases, with 9 bases between. The CDR3 totals 11 residues. Germline V gene lookup returns CDR1 DFQATT and CDR2 SNEGSKA (reference sequence). The CDR3 here is CSAPDEYEQYF. The CDR3 coding sequence is TGCAGTGCTCCAGACGAGTACGAGCAGTACTTC.

The CDR3 loop is CASSSQGYRGNTEAFF. Written as DNA, the CDR3 is TGTGCCAGCAGCTCGCAGGGGTACAGGGGGAACACTGAAGCTTTCTTT. The V gene is TRBV7-9, the J gene TRBJ1-1; 7 bases map to TRBD1. The V gene end was trimmed by 4 bases and the J gene end by 1 base; junction bases not matched to a gene: 9. Germline V gene lookup returns CDR1 SEHNR and CDR2 FQNEAQ (reference sequence). CDR3 size: 16 residues.

Here the CDR3 DNA reads TGTGCCGGCAAGGTTGGGACTGAAGCTTTCTTT. Protein: CAGKVGTEAFF. The chain is built from TRBV7-9 and TRBJ1-1; D remains unclear. The V end was cut by 11 bases, the J end by 5 bases, with 12 bases between. CDR1 and CDR2 from the germline V gene are SEHNR and FQNEAQ (reference sequence). The CDR3 is 11 residues long.